This T cell receptor beta chain emerged from a study of response to subunit inactivated influenza vaccine. Study outcomes and limitations: Authors proposed each seasonal influenza vaccination draws in few new T cells.

TCRdb re-derived calls from the RT-PCR reads in MiXCR, one entry per CDR3 protein. This sample has about 650,000 distinct CDR3 sequences, with around 15% found just once. A few counts support this clonotype. Its target is unknown. Sequenced material: PBMCs from blood, taken 14 days before vaccination. The source of this sequence is a man between 50 and 59 years old who received an inactivated influenza vaccine.

The CDR3 is CASSPRDGGLNTEAFF. The DNA of the CDR3 is TGTGCCAGCAGCCCCCGGGACGGAGGGTTGAACACTGAAGCTTTCTTT. The V gene is TRBV5-6, the J gene TRBJ1-1; possibly TRBD1 for D (5 bases). The V gene lost 4 bases and the J gene lost 0 bases, with 16 bases spanning the gap. Germline CDR1 SGHDT, CDR2 YYEEEE. The CDR3 is made up of 16 amino acids.